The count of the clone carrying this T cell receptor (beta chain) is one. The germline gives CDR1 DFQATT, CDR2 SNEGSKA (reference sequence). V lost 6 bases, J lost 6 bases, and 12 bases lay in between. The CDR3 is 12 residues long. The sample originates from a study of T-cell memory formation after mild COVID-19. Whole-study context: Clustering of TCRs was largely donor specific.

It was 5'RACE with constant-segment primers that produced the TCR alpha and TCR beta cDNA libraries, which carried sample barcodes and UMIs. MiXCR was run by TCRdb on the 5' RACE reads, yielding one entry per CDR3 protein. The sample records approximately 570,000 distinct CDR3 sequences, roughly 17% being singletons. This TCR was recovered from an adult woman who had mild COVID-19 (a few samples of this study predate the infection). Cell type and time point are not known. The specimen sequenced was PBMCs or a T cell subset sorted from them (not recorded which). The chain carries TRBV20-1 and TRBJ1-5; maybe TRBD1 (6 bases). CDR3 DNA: TGCAGTGCGGGGGCGAAAGGTCAGCCCCAGCATTTT. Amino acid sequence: CSAGAKGQPQHF.